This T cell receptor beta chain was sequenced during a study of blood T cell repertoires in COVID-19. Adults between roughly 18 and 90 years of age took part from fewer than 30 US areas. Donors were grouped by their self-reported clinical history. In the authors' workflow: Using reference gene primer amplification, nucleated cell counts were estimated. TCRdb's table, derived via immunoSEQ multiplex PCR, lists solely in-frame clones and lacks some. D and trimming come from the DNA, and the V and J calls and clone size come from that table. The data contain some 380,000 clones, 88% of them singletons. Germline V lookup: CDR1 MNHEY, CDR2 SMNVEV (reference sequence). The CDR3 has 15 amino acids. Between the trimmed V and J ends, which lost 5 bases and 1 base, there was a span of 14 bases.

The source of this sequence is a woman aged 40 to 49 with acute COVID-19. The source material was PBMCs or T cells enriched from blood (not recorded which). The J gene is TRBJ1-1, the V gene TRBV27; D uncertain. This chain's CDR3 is CASSPHAPRNTEAFF. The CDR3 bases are TGTGCCAGCAGTCCCCATGCACCCAGGAACACTGAAGCTTTCTTT.